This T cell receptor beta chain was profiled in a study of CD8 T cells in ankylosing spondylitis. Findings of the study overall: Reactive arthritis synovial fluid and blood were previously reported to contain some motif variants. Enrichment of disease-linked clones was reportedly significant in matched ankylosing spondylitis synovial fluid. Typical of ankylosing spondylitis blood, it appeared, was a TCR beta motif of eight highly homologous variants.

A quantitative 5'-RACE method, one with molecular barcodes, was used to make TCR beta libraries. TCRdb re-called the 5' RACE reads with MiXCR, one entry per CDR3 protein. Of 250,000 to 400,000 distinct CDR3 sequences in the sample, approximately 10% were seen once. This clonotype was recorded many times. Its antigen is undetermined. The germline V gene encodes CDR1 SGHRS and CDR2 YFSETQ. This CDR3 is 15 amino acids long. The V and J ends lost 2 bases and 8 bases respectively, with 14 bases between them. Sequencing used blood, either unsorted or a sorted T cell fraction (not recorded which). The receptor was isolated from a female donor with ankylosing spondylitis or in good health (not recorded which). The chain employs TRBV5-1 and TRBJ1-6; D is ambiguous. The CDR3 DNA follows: TGCGCCAGCAGCTTAAAGGACCCTGCGGATTCACCCCTCCACTTT. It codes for CASSLKDPADSPLHF.